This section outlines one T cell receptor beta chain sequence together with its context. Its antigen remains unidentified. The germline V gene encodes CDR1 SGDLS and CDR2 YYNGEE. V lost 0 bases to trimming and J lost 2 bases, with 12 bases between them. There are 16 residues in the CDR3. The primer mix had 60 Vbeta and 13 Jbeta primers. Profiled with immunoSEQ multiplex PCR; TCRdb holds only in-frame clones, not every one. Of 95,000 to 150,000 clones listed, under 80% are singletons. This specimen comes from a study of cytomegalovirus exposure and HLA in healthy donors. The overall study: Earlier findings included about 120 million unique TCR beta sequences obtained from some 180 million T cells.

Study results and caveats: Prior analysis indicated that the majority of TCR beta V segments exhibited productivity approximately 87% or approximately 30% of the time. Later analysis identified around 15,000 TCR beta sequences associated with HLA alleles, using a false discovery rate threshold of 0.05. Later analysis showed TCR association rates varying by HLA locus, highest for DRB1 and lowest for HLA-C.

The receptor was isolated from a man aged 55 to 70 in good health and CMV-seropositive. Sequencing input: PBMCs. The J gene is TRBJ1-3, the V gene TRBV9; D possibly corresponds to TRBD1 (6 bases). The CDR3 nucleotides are TGTGCCAGCAGCGTAGGTACGGGGGGCACTGGAAACACCATATATTTT. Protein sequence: CASSVGTGGTGNTIYF.